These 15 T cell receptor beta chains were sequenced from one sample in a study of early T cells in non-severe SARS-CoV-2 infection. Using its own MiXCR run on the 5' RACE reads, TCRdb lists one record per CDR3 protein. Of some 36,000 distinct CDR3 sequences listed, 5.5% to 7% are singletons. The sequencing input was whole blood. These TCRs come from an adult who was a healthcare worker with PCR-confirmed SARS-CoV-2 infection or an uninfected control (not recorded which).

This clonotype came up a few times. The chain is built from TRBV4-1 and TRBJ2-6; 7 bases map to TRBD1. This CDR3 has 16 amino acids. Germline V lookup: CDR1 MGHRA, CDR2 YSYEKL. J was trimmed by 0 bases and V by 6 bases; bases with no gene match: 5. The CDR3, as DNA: TGCGCCAGCAGTCGGGGACAGACCTCTGGGGCCAACGTCCTGACTTTC. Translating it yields CASSRGQTSGANVLTF.

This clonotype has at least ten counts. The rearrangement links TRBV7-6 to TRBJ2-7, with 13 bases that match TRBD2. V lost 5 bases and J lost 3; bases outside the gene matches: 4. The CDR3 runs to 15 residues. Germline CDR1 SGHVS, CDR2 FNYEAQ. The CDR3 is CASSEGLAGYYEQYF. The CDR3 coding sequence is TGTGCCAGCAGCGAGGGACTAGCGGGGTACTACGAGCAGTACTTC. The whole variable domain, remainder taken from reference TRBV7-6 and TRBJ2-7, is GAGVSQSPRYKVTKRGQDVALRCDPISGHVSLYWYRQALGQGPEFLTYFNYEAQQDKSGLPNDRFSAERPEGSISTLTIQRTEQRDSAMYRCASSEGLAGYYEQYFGPGTRLTVT.

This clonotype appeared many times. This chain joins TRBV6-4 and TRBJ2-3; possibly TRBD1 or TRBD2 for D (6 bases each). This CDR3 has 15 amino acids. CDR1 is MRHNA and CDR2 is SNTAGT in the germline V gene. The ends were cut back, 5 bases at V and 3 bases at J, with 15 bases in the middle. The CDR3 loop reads CASSSKGGETDTQYF. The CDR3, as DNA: TGTGCCAGCAGTTCGAAGGGGGGCGAGACAGATACGCAGTATTTT.

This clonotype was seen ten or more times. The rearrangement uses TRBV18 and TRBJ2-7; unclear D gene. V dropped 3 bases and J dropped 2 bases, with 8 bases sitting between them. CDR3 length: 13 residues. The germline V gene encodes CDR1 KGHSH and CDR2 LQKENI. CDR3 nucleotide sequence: TGTGCCAGCTCACCCCCGGCAACCTACGAGCAGTACTTC. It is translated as CASSPPATYEQYF.

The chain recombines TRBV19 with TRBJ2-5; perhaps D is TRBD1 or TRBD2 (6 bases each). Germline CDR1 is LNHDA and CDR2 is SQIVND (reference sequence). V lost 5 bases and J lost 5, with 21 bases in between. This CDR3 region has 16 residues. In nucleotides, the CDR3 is TGTGCCAGTAGTTCCTACTCGGGGGCAGCTGGGGAGACCCAGTACTTC. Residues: CASSSYSGAAGETQYF. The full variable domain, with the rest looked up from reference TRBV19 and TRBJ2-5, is DGGITQSPKYLFRKEGQNVTLSCEQNLNHDAMYWYRQDPGQGLRLIYYSQIVNDFQKGDIAEGYSVSREKKESFPLTVTSAQKNPTAFYLCASSSYSGAAGETQYFGPGTRLLVL.

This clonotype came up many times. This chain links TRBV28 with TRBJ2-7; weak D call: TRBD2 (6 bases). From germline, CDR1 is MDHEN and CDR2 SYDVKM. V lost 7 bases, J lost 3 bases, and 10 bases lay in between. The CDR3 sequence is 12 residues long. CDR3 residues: CASMGLSYEQYF. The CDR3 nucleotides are TGTGCCAGCATGGGACTCAGCTACGAGCAGTACTTC.

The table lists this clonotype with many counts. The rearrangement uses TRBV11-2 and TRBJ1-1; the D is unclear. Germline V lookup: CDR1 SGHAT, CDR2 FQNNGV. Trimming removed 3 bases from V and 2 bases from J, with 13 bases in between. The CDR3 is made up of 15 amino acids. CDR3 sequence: CASSFLYGDNTEAFF. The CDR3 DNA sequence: TGTGCCAGCAGCTTCCTTTACGGGGATAACACTGAAGCTTTCTTT.

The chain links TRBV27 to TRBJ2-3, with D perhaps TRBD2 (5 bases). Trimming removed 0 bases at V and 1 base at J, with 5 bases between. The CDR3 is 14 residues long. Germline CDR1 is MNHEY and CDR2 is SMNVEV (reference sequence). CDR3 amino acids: CASSLSEGTDTQYF. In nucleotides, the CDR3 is TGTGCCAGCAGTTTATCGGAGGGCACAGATACGCAGTATTTT.

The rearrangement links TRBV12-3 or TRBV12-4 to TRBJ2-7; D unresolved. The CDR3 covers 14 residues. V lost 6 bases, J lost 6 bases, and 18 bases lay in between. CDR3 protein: CASSTPLYSPEQYF. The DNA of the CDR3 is TGTGCCAGCAGCACCCCCCTCTATTCCCCCGAGCAGTACTTC.

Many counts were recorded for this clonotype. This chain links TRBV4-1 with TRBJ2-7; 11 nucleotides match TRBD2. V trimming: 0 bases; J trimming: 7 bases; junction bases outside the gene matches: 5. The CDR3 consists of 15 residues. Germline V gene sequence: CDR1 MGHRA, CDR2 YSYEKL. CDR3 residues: CASSQETSGTREQYF. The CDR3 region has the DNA TGCGCCAGCAGCCAAGAGACTAGCGGGACTAGAGAGCAGTACTTC.

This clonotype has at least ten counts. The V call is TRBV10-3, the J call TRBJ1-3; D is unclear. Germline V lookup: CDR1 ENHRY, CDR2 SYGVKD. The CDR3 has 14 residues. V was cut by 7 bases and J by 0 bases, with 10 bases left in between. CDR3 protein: CAITEVFSGNTIYF. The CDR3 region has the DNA TGTGCCATCACCGAGGTATTCTCTGGAAACACCATATATTTT.

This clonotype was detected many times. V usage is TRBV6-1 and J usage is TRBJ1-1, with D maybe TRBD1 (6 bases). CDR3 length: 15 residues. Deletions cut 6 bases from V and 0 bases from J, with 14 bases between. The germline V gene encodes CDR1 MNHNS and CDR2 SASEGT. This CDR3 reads CASRVDSHMNTEAFF. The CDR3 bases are TGTGCCAGCAGGGTGGACAGCCACATGAACACTGAAGCTTTCTTT.

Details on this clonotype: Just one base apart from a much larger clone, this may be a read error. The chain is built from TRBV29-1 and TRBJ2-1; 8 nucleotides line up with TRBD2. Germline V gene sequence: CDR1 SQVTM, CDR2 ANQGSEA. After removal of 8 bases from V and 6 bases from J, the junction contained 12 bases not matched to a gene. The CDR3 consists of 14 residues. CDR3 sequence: CSSGGLVGSNEQFF. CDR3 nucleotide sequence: TGCAGCTCGGGGGGACTAGTGGGAAGCAATGAGCAGTTCTTC.

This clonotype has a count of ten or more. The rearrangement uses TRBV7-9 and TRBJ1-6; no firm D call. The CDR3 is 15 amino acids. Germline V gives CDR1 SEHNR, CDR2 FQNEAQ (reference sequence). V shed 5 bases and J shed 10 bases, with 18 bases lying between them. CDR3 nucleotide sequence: TGTGCCAGCAGCACCCCGGGATACCCGGAGTCACCCCTCCACTTT. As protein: CASSTPGYPESPLHF.

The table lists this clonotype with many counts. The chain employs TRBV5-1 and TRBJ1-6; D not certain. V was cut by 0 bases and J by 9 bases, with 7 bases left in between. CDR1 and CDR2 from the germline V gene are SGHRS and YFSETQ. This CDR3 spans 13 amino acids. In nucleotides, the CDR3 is TGCGCCAGCAGCTTGGCCGGGCGTTCACCCCTCCACTTT. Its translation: CASSLAGRSPLHF.